This T cell receptor beta chain derives from a study of blood T cell repertoires in COVID-19. Background on the study: From the United States, Italy and Spain came samples of acute and convalescent COVID-19. From T cells, B-cell-depleted T cells, or PBMCs came the material, which was cDNA or gDNA.

V lost 5 bases and J 5 bases, leaving 18 bases between the germline ends. This CDR3 has 16 amino acids. Per the germline V gene, CDR1 is MDHEN and CDR2 is SYDVKM. Clones were read by immunoSEQ multiplex PCR, and TCRdb kept only the in-frame ones, dropping some. The data show 240,000 or so clones, about 90% seen once. There are a few counts of this clone. The sequenced material came from peripheral blood. V and J are TRBV28 and TRBJ2-2, with a possible D match to TRBD1 (6 bases). The receptor's source is a man between 60 and 75 years old with acute or convalescent COVID-19. The chain's CDR3 is CASSPPGAYRTGELFF. The CDR3 bases are TGTGCCAGCAGTCCCCCAGGGGCGTATAGGACCGGGGAGCTGTTTTTT. Full variable domain (outside the CDR3, taken from reference TRBV28 and TRBJ2-2): DVKVTQSSRYLVKRTGEKVFLECVQDMDHENMFWYRQDPGLGLRLIYFSYDVKMKEKGDIPEGYSVSREKKERFSLILESASTNQTSMYLCASSPPGAYRTGELFFGEGSRLTVL.